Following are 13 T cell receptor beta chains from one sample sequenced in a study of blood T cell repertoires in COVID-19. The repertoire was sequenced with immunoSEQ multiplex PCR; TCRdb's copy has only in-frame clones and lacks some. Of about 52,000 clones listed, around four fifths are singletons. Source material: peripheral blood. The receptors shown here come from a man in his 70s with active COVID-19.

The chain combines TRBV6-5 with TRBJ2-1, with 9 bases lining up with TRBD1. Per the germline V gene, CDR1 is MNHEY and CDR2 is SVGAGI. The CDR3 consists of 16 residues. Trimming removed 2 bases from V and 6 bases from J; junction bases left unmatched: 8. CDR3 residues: CASSYVPGQGSNEQFF. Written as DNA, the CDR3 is TGTGCCAGCAGTTACGTCCCGGGACAGGGATCCAATGAGCAGTTCTTC.

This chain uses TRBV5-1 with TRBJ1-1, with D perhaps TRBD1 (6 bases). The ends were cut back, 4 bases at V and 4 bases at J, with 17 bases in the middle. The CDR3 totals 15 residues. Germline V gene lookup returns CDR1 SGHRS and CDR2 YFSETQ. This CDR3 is CASSPSTNRATEAFF. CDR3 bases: TGCGCCAGCAGCCCGTCGACAAACAGGGCCACTGAAGCTTTCTTT.

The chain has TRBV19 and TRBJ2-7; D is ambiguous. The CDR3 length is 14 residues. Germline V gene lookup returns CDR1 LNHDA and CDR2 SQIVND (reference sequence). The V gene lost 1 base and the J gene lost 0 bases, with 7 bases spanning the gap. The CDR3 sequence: CASSIVHPSYEQYF. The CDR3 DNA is TGTGCCAGTAGTATAGTACACCCCTCCTACGAGCAGTACTTC.

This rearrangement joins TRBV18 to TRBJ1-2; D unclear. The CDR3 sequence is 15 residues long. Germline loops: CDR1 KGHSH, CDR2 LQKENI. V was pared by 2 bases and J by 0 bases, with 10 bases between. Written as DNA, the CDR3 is TGTGCCAGCTCACCAATCGAGGGAGCTAACTATGGCTACACCTTC. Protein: CASSPIEGANYGYTF. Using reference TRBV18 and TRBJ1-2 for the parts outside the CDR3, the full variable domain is NAGVMQNPRHLVRRRGQEARLRCSPMKGHSHVYWYRQLPEEGLKFMVYLQKENIIDESGMPKERFSAEFPKEGPSILRIQQVVRGDSAAYFCASSPIEGANYGYTFGSGTRLTVV.

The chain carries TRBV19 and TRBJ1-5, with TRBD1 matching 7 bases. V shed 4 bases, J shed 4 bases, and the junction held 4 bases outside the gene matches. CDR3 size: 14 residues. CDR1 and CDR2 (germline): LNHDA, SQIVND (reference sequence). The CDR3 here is CASSKGQINQPQHF. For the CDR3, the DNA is TGTGCCAGTAGTAAGGGACAGATAAATCAGCCCCAGCATTTT.

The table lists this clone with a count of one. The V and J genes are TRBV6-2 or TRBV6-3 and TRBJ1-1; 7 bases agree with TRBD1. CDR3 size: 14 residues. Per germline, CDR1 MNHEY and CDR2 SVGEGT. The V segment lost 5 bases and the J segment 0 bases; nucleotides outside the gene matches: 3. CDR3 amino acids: CASSRDRVNTEAFF. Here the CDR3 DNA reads TGTGCCAGCAGTCGGGACAGAGTGAACACTGAAGCTTTCTTT.

The CDR3 bases are TGTGCCAGCAGCTTGGCGGGGGTTACTAACTATGGCTACACCTTC. Translation gives CASSLAGVTNYGYTF. This sequence joins TRBV5-6 and TRBJ1-2; TRBD1 is a possible D gene (5 bases). This CDR3 comprises 15 residues. V lost 0 bases, J lost 0 bases, and 9 bases lay in between. Looked up from germline, CDR1 is SGHDT and CDR2 is YYEEEE.

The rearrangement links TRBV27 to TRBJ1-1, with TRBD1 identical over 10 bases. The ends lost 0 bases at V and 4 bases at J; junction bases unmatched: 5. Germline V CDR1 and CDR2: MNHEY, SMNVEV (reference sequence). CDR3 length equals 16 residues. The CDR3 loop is CASSLSGTGVSTEAFF. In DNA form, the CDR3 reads TGTGCCAGCAGTTTATCGGGGACAGGGGTCTCCACTGAAGCTTTCTTT.

Here the CDR3 DNA reads TGTGCCAGCAGTCCGACTAGCGGCTACGAGCAGTACTTC. Translation: CASSPTSGYEQYF. This chain joins TRBV6-5 and TRBJ2-7, with 9 bases matching TRBD2. The V gene end was trimmed by 5 bases and the J gene end by 3 bases; junction bases not matched to a gene: 2. CDR1 MNHEY and CDR2 SVGAGI come from the germline V gene. This CDR3 comprises 13 residues.

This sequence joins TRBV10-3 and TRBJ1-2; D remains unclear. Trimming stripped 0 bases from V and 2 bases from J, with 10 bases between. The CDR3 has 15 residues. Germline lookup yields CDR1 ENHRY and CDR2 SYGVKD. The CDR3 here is CAISESIGSNYGYTF. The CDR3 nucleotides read TGTGCCATCAGTGAGTCTATAGGGAGCAACTATGGCTACACCTTC.

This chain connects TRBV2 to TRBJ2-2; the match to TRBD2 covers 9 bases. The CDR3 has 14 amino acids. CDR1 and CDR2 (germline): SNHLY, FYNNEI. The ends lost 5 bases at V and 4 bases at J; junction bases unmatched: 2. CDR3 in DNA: TGTGCCAGCAGTTCGACTAGCGGCACCGGGGAGCTGTTTTTT. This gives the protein CASSSTSGTGELFF.

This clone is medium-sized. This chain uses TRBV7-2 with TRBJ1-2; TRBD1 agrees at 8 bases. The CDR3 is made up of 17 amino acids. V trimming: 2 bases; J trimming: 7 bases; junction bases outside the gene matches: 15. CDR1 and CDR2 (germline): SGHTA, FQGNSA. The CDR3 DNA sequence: TGTGCCAGCAGCTTATCCGGGGACAGGACTTGGTATCGTGGCTACACCTTC. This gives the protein CASSLSGDRTWYRGYTF. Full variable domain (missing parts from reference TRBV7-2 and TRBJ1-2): GAGVSQSPSNKVTEKGKDVELRCDPISGHTALYWYRQSLGQGLEFLIYFQGNSAPDKSGLPSDRFSAERTGGSVSTLTIQRTQQEDSAVYLCASSLSGDRTWYRGYTFGSGTRLTVV.

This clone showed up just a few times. The CDR3 region is CASSQPGQKGFGYTF. The CDR3 coding sequence is TGCGCCAGCAGCCAGCCGGGACAGAAAGGTTTTGGCTACACCTTC. The V and J genes are TRBV4-1 and TRBJ1-2; 7 bases line up with TRBD1. Per the germline V gene, CDR1 is MGHRA and CDR2 is YSYEKL. The trim removed 3 bases at V and 7 bases at J, leaving 11 bases unmatched. The CDR3 length is 15 residues.